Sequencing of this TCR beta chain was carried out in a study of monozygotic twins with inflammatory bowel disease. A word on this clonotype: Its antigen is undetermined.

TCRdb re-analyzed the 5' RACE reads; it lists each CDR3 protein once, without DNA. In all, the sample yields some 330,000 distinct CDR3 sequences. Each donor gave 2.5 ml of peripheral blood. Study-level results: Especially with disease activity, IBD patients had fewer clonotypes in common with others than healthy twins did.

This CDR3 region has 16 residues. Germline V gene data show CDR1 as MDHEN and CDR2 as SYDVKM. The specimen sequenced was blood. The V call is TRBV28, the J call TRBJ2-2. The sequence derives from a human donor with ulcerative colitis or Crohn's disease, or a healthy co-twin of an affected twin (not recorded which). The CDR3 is CASSQSRSSRAGELFF.